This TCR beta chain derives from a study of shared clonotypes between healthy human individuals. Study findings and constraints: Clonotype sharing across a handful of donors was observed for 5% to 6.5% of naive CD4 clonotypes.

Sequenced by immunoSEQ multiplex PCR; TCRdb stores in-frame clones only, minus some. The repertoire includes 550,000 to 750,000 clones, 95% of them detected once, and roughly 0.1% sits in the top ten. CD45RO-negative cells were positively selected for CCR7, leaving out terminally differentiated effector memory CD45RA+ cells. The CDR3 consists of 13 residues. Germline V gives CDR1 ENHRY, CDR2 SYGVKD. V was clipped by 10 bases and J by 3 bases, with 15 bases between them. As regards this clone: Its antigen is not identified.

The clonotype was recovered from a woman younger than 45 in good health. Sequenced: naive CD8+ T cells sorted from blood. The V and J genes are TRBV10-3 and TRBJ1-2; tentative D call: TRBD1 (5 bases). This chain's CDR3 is CATKQELYYGYTF. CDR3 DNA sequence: TGTGCCACCAAACAGGAACTCTACTATGGCTACACCTTC.